The clone carrying this TCR beta chain has a single count. Time point of the sample: after dendritic cell vaccination, including at tumor progression/relapse. The sample is drawn from a study of glioma-infiltrating T cells after dendritic cell vaccination. Germline V lookup: CDR1 MNHNY, CDR2 SVGAGI (reference sequence). V was clipped by 0 bases and J by 4 bases, with 10 bases between them. This CDR3 is 15 amino acids long. The assay was immunoSEQ multiplex PCR, and TCRdb's table has in-frame clones only and misses some. Of about 46,000 clones listed, approximately 91% were seen once; the top ten hold 5.3%.

This receptor was taken from a human donor with glioblastoma. Sequences were derived from blood, sampled after dendritic cell vaccination. The chain uses TRBV6-6 and TRBJ1-3, with TRBD1 as a possible D gene (5 bases). The CDR3 sequence: CASSYSTRVGNTIYF. In DNA, the CDR3 is TGTGCCAGCAGTTACTCGACCAGGGTAGGAAACACCATATATTTT.